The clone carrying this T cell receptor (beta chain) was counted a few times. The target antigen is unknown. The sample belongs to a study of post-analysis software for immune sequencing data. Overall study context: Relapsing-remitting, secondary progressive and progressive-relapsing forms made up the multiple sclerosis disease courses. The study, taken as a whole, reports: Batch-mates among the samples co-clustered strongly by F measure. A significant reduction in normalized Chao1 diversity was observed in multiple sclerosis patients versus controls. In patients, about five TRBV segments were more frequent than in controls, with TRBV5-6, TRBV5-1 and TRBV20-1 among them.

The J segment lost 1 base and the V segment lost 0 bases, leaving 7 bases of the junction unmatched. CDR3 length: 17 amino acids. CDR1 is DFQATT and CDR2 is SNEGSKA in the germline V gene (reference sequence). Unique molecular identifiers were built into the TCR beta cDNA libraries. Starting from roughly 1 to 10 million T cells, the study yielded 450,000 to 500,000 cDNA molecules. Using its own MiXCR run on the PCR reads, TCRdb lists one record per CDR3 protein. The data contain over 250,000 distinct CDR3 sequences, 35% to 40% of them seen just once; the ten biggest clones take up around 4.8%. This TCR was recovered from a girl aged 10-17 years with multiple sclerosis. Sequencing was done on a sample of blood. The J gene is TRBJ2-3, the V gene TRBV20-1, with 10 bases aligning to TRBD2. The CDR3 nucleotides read TGCAGTGCTAGAGATCCAACTAGCGGGGTACGCACAGATACGCAGTATTTT. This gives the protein CSARDPTSGVRTDTQYF.